The TCR beta chain under discussion was sequenced for a study of cytomegalovirus exposure and HLA in healthy donors. The CDR3 totals 15 residues. CDR1 is SNHLY and CDR2 is FYNNEI in the germline V gene. The V end was cut by 5 bases, the J end by 0 bases, with 13 bases between. Primers: 60 Vbeta forward and 13 Jbeta reverse. Sequencing was performed with immunoSEQ multiplex PCR; in TCRdb, only in-frame clones are kept and a portion is missing. The profile shows 180,000 or so clones, around 77% of them singletons. V and J are TRBV2 and TRBJ1-1; maybe TRBD1 (6 bases). The sequenced sample was PBMCs. The receptor was derived from a female donor in good health and CMV-seronegative. The chain's CDR3 is CASSRDRRVNTEAFF. CDR3 in DNA: TGTGCCAGCAGTCGCGACAGGCGAGTGAACACTGAAGCTTTCTTT.